A single sample is the source of the 14 T cell receptor beta chains below, sequenced in a study of memory CD4+ T cells and cytomegalovirus serostatus. The method was immunoSEQ multiplex PCR; TCRdb's version includes in-frame clones alone and lacks a portion of them. The sample comprises tens of thousands of clones, approximately 86% of which are singletons, and about 0.5% rests with the top ten. The sort gate was single viable CD3+CD4+CD8-CD45RO+ cells for memory CD4+ T cells. The sample consisted of memory CD4+ T cells from blood. All receptors come from an adult in good health and CMV-seronegative. Some clones in this sample may be carry-over from other donors' samples.

The J gene is TRBJ2-5, the V gene TRBV6-5; the match to TRBD1 covers 10 bases. Unmatched junction bases numbered 8, after V lost 5 bases and J lost 5 bases. The CDR3 is 15 amino acids. Germline CDR1 MNHEY, CDR2 SVGAGI. The CDR3, as DNA: TGTGCCAGCAGTCTGGGACAGGGGATTGGGGAGACCCAGTACTTC. Amino acids: CASSLGQGIGETQYF.

The rearrangement links TRBV28 to TRBJ1-1, with no clear D. The germline CDR1 and CDR2 sequences are MDHEN and SYDVKM. The CDR3 length is 15 residues. Trimming pared 2 bases from V and 0 bases from J, leaving 10 bases between. The CDR3 DNA reads as TGTGCCAGCAGTTTACGGCGGGTGGTGAACACTGAAGCTTTCTTT. The encoded protein is CASSLRRVVNTEAFF.

Note on this clone: The identical CDR3 is also encoded by other nucleotide sequences in the sample. The chain links TRBV28 to TRBJ2-1; D remains unclear. Germline CDR1 is MDHEN and CDR2 is SYDVKM. The CDR3 runs 11 residues. V was pared by 5 bases and J by 3 bases, with 2 bases between. The CDR3 loop is CASSLYNEQFF. The CDR3 DNA reads TGTGCCAGCAGTCTCTACAATGAGCAGTTCTTC.

For this clone: A read error may be the cause here, since a much bigger clone is one base away. The same CDR3 also results from other DNA sequences found in this sample. This chain connects TRBV19 to TRBJ1-1; D not resolved. Deletions cut 1 base from V and 1 base from J, with 7 bases between. CDR1 is LNHDA and CDR2 is SQIVND in the germline V gene (reference sequence). There are 14 residues in the CDR3. The CDR3 sequence: CASSIVWGNTEAFF. The CDR3 DNA is TGTGCCAGTAGTATAGTATGGGGGAACACTGAAGCTTTCTTT.

This rearrangement joins TRBV5-6 to TRBJ1-2; possible D gene TRBD1, 5 bases. V lost 0 bases to trimming and J lost 4 bases, with 13 bases between them. The CDR3 sequence is 15 residues long. Looked up from germline, CDR1 is SGHDT and CDR2 is YYEEEE. The DNA for the CDR3 is TGTGCCAGCAGCTTGGGCCCAACAGGTTTCTATGGCTACACCTTC. Protein: CASSLGPTGFYGYTF.

This chain uses TRBV11-1 with TRBJ2-5, with TRBD2 matching over 11 bases. Germline V gene data show CDR1 as SGHAT and CDR2 as FQDESV (reference sequence). V was pared by 5 bases and J by 4 bases, with 9 bases of the junction left unmatched. CDR3 length: 16 amino acids. CDR3 sequence (DNA): TGTGCCAGCAGCCTTGGGCCTAGCGGGAGGTCAGAGACCCAGTACTTC. This encodes CASSLGPSGRSETQYF.

The V and J genes are TRBV4-2 and TRBJ1-6; 7 bases line up with TRBD1. The junction had 8 bases not matched to a gene; V was cut back by 4 bases and J by 8 bases. This CDR3 has 15 amino acids. The germline V gene has CDR1 LGHNA and CDR2 YNFKEQ. The CDR3: CASSRDSSPDSPLHF. Here the CDR3 DNA reads TGTGCCAGCAGCCGGGACAGCTCACCGGATTCACCCCTCCACTTT.

The chain employs TRBV5-4 and TRBJ1-6; the match to TRBD1 covers 8 bases. The CDR3 has 15 residues. The germline CDR1 and CDR2 sequences are SGHNT and YYREEE (reference sequence). V shed 4 bases and J 7 bases; nucleotides not matched to a gene: 7. CDR3 residues: CASSVDRVGNSPLHF. In DNA form, the CDR3 reads TGTGCCAGCAGCGTGGACAGGGTAGGAAATTCACCCCTCCACTTT.

The V gene is TRBV11-2, the J gene TRBJ2-7, with D unresolved. This CDR3 spans 14 amino acids. The V end was cut by 0 bases, the J end by 1 base, with 7 bases between. Germline V gene data show CDR1 as SGHAT and CDR2 as FQNNGV. In DNA form, the CDR3 reads TGTGCCAGCAGCTTAGATGGGCGGTCCTACGAGCAGTACTTC. It encodes CASSLDGRSYEQYF.

The V call is TRBV7-2, the J call TRBJ2-1; D is possibly TRBD2 (6 bases). The CDR3 extends over 15 amino acids. Deletions cut 1 base from V and 4 bases from J, with 11 bases between. Germline V lookup: CDR1 SGHTA, CDR2 FQGNSA. The CDR3 region is CASSLDGGTYNEQFF. CDR3 sequence (DNA): TGTGCCAGCAGCTTAGATGGCGGGACGTACAATGAGCAGTTCTTC.

The chain combines TRBV7-2 with TRBJ2-7; 11 positions agree with TRBD2. V was pared by 2 bases and J by 12 bases, with 21 bases of the junction left unmatched. The length of the CDR3 is 18 residues. Germline CDR1 and CDR2: SGHTA and FQGNSA. CDR3 amino acids: CASSLKGGSGRAFGWLYF. Here the CDR3 DNA reads TGTGCCAGCAGCTTAAAGGGGGGTAGCGGGAGGGCCTTCGGCTGGCTGTACTTC.

This clone has just a few counts. The chain combines TRBV18 with TRBJ2-2; 7 positions agree with TRBD2. This CDR3 has 15 amino acids. V lost 2 bases, J lost 4 bases, and 4 bases stayed unmatched. Germline lookup yields CDR1 KGHSH and CDR2 LQKENI. The CDR3 reads CASSPAGVGTGELFF. The CDR3 coding sequence is TGTGCCAGCTCACCAGCGGGAGTCGGCACCGGGGAGCTGTTTTTT.

This clone was seen more than once but under ten times. The chain links TRBV6-1 to TRBJ2-5; D is unresolved. The V and J ends lost 4 bases and 1 base respectively, with 10 bases between them. The CDR3 is 14 residues long. Germline loops: CDR1 MNHNS, CDR2 SASEGT. This CDR3 is CASSAQQTQETQYF. CDR3 DNA sequence: TGTGCCAGCAGTGCCCAACAGACCCAAGAGACCCAGTACTTC.

V usage is TRBV5-1 and J usage is TRBJ1-5; D is possibly TRBD1 (6 bases). Looked up from germline, CDR1 is SGHRS and CDR2 is YFSETQ. This CDR3 is 17 amino acids long. V lost 0 bases and J lost 7, with 20 bases in between. Here the CDR3 reads CASSLGARTGYEQPQHF. In DNA form, the CDR3 reads TGCGCCAGCAGCTTGGGGGCCCGCACAGGGTACGAACAGCCCCAGCATTTT.